Shown below are 15 T cell receptor beta chains from a single sample sequenced in a study of cytomegalovirus exposure and HLA in healthy donors. The study ran its PCR with 60 Vbeta and 13 Jbeta primers. Profiled with immunoSEQ multiplex PCR; TCRdb holds only in-frame clones, not every one. The table lists some 150,000 clones, around 75% of them singletons. The source material was PBMCs. The receptor set was obtained from a young man in good health and CMV-seropositive.

V usage is TRBV7-2 and J usage is TRBJ2-7; D may be TRBD1 (5 bases). Germline loops: CDR1 SGHTA, CDR2 FQGNSA. The CDR3 length is 14 residues. Trimming cost V 2 bases and J 6 bases, with 14 bases left between them. CDR3 bases: TGTGCCAGCAGCTTACAGGGCCCGGCCAGCGAGCAGTACTTC. It codes for CASSLQGPASEQYF.

Worth noting for this clone: In the same sample, other DNA sequences code for this CDR3. The chain employs TRBV15 and TRBJ2-3; D is undetermined. The CDR3 has 12 residues. V lost 0 bases, J lost 5 bases, and 3 bases lay in between. Germline loops: CDR1 LNHNV, CDR2 YYDKDF (reference sequence). CDR3 residues: CATSRDQDTQYF. CDR3 bases: TGTGCCACCAGCAGAGACCAAGATACGCAGTATTTT.

About this clone: The same CDR3 can be traced to other DNA sequences in this sample. The CDR3 nucleotides read TGTGCCAGCAGCCTTAACGGGGAGCTGTTTTTT. This codes for CASSLNGELFF. The J gene is TRBJ2-2, the V gene TRBV9; no definite D call. CDR1 and CDR2 from the germline V gene are SGDLS and YYNGEE. The V gene lost 4 bases and the J gene lost 7 bases, with 5 bases spanning the gap. This CDR3 spans 11 amino acids.

The V call is TRBV9, the J call TRBJ1-4; D not resolved. Trimming left V 4 bases short and J 3 bases short, with 13 bases between. The CDR3 length is 15 residues. The germline CDR1 and CDR2 sequences are SGDLS and YYNGEE. This CDR3 reads CASSLMEGSNEKLFF. Written as DNA, the CDR3 is TGTGCCAGCAGCCTCATGGAGGGTTCTAATGAAAAACTGTTTTTT. Full variable domain (missing parts from reference TRBV9 and TRBJ1-4): DSGVTQTPKHLITATGQRVTLRCSPRSGDLSVYWYQQSLDQGLQFLIQYYNGEERAKGNILERFSAQQFPDLHSELNLSSLELGDSALYFCASSLMEGSNEKLFFGSGTQLSVL.

This rearrangement joins TRBV6-4 to TRBJ2-7, with TRBD2 identical over 9 bases. V lost 7 bases, J lost 3 bases, and 13 bases stayed unmatched. CDR1 is MRHNA, CDR2 SNTAGT, per germline. The CDR3 totals 16 residues. The CDR3 DNA is TGTGCCAGCACCGTCCAGACTAGCGGCTACTACTACGAGCAGTACTTC. Its protein product is CASTVQTSGYYYEQYF.

This rearrangement joins TRBV6-1 to TRBJ1-5, with D possibly TRBD1 on 5 matching bases. From germline, CDR1 is MNHNS and CDR2 SASEGT. V lost 9 bases and J 6 bases, leaving 15 bases between the germline ends. The CDR3 runs 13 residues. The CDR3 protein is CASTMGGGQPQHF. CDR3 coding DNA: TGTGCCAGTACCATGGGGGGAGGTCAGCCCCAGCATTTT.

The CDR3 region is CASSVLKSRYTEAFF. The CDR3 coding sequence is TGTGCCAGCAGTGTCCTCAAGAGCCGCTACACTGAAGCTTTCTTT. The V gene is TRBV2, the J gene TRBJ1-1; D not resolved. From germline, CDR1 is SNHLY and CDR2 FYNNEI. The V end lost 4 bases, the J end lost 3 bases, and 15 bases lay between the germline ends. The CDR3 is 15 residues long. Combining the CDR3 with reference TRBV2 and TRBJ1-1 gives the whole variable domain EPEVTQTPSHQVTQMGQEVILRCVPISNHLYFYWYRQILGQKVEFLVSFYNNEISEKSEIFDDQFSVERPDGSNFTLKIRSTKLEDSAMYFCASSVLKSRYTEAFFGQGTRLTVV.

The gene calls are TRBV6-5 and TRBJ1-3; D unresolved. Trimming left V 2 bases short and J 4 bases short, with 9 bases between. The CDR3 contains 14 residues. Germline assignment: CDR1 MNHEY and CDR2 SVGAGI. CDR3 loop: CASSYRTGGNTIYF. DNA for the CDR3: TGTGCCAGCAGTTACCGGACGGGGGGAAACACCATATATTTT.

This clone was seen a single time. The chain links TRBV30 to TRBJ2-2, with D perhaps TRBD2 (6 bases). The CDR3 has 13 amino acids. V lost 5 bases to trimming and J lost 4 bases, with 11 bases between them. Germline V gene data show CDR1 as GTSNPN and CDR2 as SVGIG (reference sequence). The CDR3 loop is CAWGRRATGELFF. As DNA, the CDR3 is TGTGCCTGGGGCCGGAGGGCCACCGGGGAGCTGTTTTTT.

The gene calls are TRBV19 and TRBJ1-2; 9 positions match TRBD1. V shed 5 bases and J 10 bases; nucleotides not matched to a gene: 17. Germline V gene lookup returns CDR1 LNHDA and CDR2 SQIVND (reference sequence). This CDR3 comprises 16 residues. The CDR3 spells CASSSSPGTGTSVYTF. For the CDR3, the DNA is TGTGCCAGTAGTTCCAGTCCCGGGACAGGGACTTCTGTCTACACCTTC.

The chain is built from TRBV29-1 and TRBJ2-7, with 10 bases matching TRBD1. V dropped 4 bases and J dropped 3; count of bases not matched to a gene: 3. Germline V lookup: CDR1 SQVTM, CDR2 ANQGSEA. The CDR3 sequence is 13 residues long. DNA for the CDR3: TGCAGCGTTGCCAGGGACAGGGGCTACGAGCAGTACTTC. Protein product: CSVARDRGYEQYF.

This clone has just a few counts. The rearrangement links TRBV11-2 to TRBJ1-6; D is ambiguous. The CDR3 sequence is 16 residues long. The germline gives CDR1 SGHAT, CDR2 FQNNGV. Trimming took off 3 bases at V and 10 bases at J, with 19 bases between the two ends. CDR3 coding DNA: TGTGCCAGCAGCTTCCGGGAAGGAGCATCTCGCTCACCCCTCCACTTT. It codes for CASSFREGASRSPLHF.

The V and J genes are TRBV11-2 and TRBJ2-1; 7 nucleotides line up with TRBD1. Trimming at V came to 6 bases and at J to 2 bases, leaving 7 bases not matched to a gene. There are 15 residues in the CDR3. Germline lookup yields CDR1 SGHAT and CDR2 FQNNGV. CDR3: CASSPGQGAYNEQFF. The CDR3 nucleotides read TGTGCCAGCAGTCCTGGGCAGGGGGCCTACAATGAGCAGTTCTTC. The variable domain in full, with the rest retrieved from reference TRBV11-2 and TRBJ2-1, is EAGVAQSPRYKIIEKRQSVAFWCNPISGHATLYWYQQILGQGPKLLIQFQNNGVVDDSQLPKDRFSAERLKGVDSTLKIQPAKLEDSAVYLCASSPGQGAYNEQFFGPGTRLTVL.

V and J are TRBV2 and TRBJ1-2; 8 bases are shared with TRBD1. Germline CDR1 is SNHLY and CDR2 is FYNNEI. The CDR3 has 16 residues. V was clipped by 4 bases and J by 2 bases; unmatched bases: 9. This CDR3 is CASSGSDRVKNYGYTF. CDR3 in DNA: TGTGCCAGCAGTGGATCGGACAGGGTAAAGAACTATGGCTACACCTTC. Together with reference TRBV2 and TRBJ1-2, the CDR3 gives the full variable domain: EPEVTQTPSHQVTQMGQEVILRCVPISNHLYFYWYRQILGQKVEFLVSFYNNEISEKSEIFDDQFSVERPDGSNFTLKIRSTKLEDSAMYFCASSGSDRVKNYGYTFGSGTRLTVV.

This chain joins TRBV14 and TRBJ2-1; 11 bases fit TRBD2. Germline trimming cut 0 bases from V and 7 bases from J; bases unmatched to any gene: 11. CDR1 is SGHDN and CDR2 is FVKESK in the germline V gene. The CDR3 extends over 18 amino acids. CDR3 in DNA: TGTGCCAGCAGCCAAGAGATTTCTCCTAGCGGGAGGAGGAATGAGCAGTTCTTC. This codes for CASSQEISPSGRRNEQFF.